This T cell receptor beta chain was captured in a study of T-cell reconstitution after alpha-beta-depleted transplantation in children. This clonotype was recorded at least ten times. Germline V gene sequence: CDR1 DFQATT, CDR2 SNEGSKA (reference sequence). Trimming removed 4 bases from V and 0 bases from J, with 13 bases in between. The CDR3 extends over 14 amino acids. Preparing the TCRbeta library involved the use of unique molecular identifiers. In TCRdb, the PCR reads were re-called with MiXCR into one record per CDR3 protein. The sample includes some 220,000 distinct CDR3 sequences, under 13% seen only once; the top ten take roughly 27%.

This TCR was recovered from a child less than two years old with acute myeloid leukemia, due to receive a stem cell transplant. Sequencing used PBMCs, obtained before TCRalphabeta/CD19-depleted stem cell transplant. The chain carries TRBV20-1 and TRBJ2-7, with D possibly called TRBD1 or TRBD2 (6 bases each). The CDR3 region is CSATPGGRSYEQYF. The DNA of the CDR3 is TGCAGTGCTACTCCCGGGGGCCGCTCCTACGAGCAGTACTTC.